The 15 T cell receptor beta chains listed next were all sequenced from one sample in a study of cytomegalovirus exposure and HLA in healthy donors. Primers included in the PCR were 60 Vbeta and 13 Jbeta primers. TCRdb's copy holds only in-frame clones and misses some; the assay was immunoSEQ multiplex PCR. The table records some 150,000 clones, 60% to 80% of them present only once. The material sequenced was PBMCs. Every receptor here comes from a female donor in good health and CMV-seronegative.

The chain is built from TRBV10-3 and TRBJ1-2; tentatively, D is TRBD1 (5 bases). Germline V gives CDR1 ENHRY, CDR2 SYGVKD. V was trimmed by 10 bases and J by 4 bases, leaving 16 bases between them. This CDR3 region has 13 residues. The CDR3 DNA sequence: TGTGCCAGTAGATTCGGGGGGTCCTATGGCTACACCTTC. Translated: CASRFGGSYGYTF.

As DNA, the CDR3 is TGTGCCAGTAACTCAGCGGCGAACACAGATACGCAGTATTTT. As protein: CASNSAANTDTQYF. This chain links TRBV19 with TRBJ2-3, with D possibly being TRBD2 (5 bases). The CDR3 covers 14 residues. Per the germline V gene, CDR1 is LNHDA and CDR2 is SQIVND (reference sequence). With 7 bases removed from V and 2 bases from J, the gap between germline ends came to 13 bases.

The chain is built from TRBV28 and TRBJ2-3, with TRBD2 matching 10 bases. V lost 6 bases to trimming and J lost 0 bases; unmatched junction nucleotides: 9. Germline V lookup: CDR1 MDHEN, CDR2 SYDVKM. There are 17 residues in the CDR3. The CDR3 here is CASSNPQAGGSTDTQYF. CDR3 in DNA: TGTGCCAGCAGCAACCCCCAAGCGGGGGGGAGCACAGATACGCAGTATTTT.

This chain uses TRBV28 with TRBJ1-1; 10 positions agree with TRBD1. The CDR3 is 14 amino acids. The germline V gene encodes CDR1 MDHEN and CDR2 SYDVKM. V shed 6 bases and J 1 base; nucleotides not matched to a gene: 2. The CDR3 region has the DNA TGTGCCAGCAGGACAGGGGGCGAGAACACTGAAGCTTTCTTT. This codes for CASRTGGENTEAFF. The variable domain in full, with the rest retrieved from reference TRBV28 and TRBJ1-1, is DVKVTQSSRYLVKRTGEKVFLECVQDMDHENMFWYRQDPGLGLRLIYFSYDVKMKEKGDIPEGYSVSREKKERFSLILESASTNQTSMYLCASRTGGENTEAFFGQGTRLTVV.

The chain links TRBV28 to TRBJ2-7, with 8 bases lining up with TRBD1. CDR3 size: 14 residues. The V and J ends lost 6 bases and 1 base, in that order; junction bases with no gene match: 5. Germline CDR1 and CDR2: MDHEN and SYDVKM. The CDR3 nucleotides read TGTGCCAGCAGGCCCCGACAGGGGTCCTACGAGCAGTACTTC. Its translation: CASRPRQGSYEQYF.

The chain joins TRBV21-1 to TRBJ2-1; TRBD2 was called by the table and not checked on the DNA. TRBV21-1 represents a pseudogene. The CDR3 contains 18 residues. The CDR3 sequence: CASSKSLAGKGFRHEQFF. For the CDR3, the DNA is TGTGCCAGCAGCAAATCCCTAGCGGGAAAGGGTTTTAGGCATGAGCAGTTCTTC.

The V and J genes are TRBV7-9 and TRBJ2-2; D ambiguous. Trimming shortened V by 7 bases and J by 3 bases, and 9 bases separated the two germline ends. There are 13 residues in the CDR3. In germline, CDR1 is SEHNR, CDR2 FQNEAQ (reference sequence). As DNA, the CDR3 is TGTGCCAGCATGGAACTACACACCGGGGAGCTGTTTTTT. Its translation: CASMELHTGELFF. Together with reference TRBV7-9 and TRBJ2-2, the CDR3 gives the full variable domain: DTGVSQNPRHKITKRGQNVTFRCDPISEHNRLYWYRQTLGQGPEFLTYFQNEAQLEKSRLLSDRFSAERPKGSFSTLEIQRTEQGDSAMYLCASMELHTGELFFGEGSRLTVL.

This chain links TRBV4-2 with TRBJ2-3; D is unresolved. V dropped 0 bases and J dropped 2 bases, with 15 bases sitting between them. Germline V CDR1 and CDR2: LGHNA, YNFKEQ. The CDR3 is 17 amino acids. The CDR3 loop reads CASSQDLISVTTDTQYF. The CDR3 DNA reads as TGTGCCAGCAGCCAAGATCTCATAAGCGTGACCACAGATACGCAGTATTTT.

The rearrangement links TRBV28 to TRBJ1-4, with D maybe TRBD1 (6 bases). The CDR3 loop spans 16 amino acids. Germline CDR1 MDHEN, CDR2 SYDVKM. V lost 3 bases and J 7 bases, leaving 18 bases between the germline ends. CDR3 in amino acids: CASSLPRDNRVEKLFF. The CDR3 DNA follows: TGTGCCAGCAGTTTGCCCAGGGACAATCGGGTTGAAAAACTGTTTTTT.

The rearrangement joins TRBV5-4 to TRBJ2-2, with 13 bases that match TRBD2. CDR3 length: 17 residues. Looked up from germline, CDR1 is SGHNT and CDR2 is YYREEE (reference sequence). Trimming cost V 4 bases and J 5 bases; bases outside gene matches: 8. DNA for the CDR3: TGTGCCAGCAGCGCGACTAGCGGGGGGCCCTTTACCGGGGAGCTGTTTTTT. It codes for CASSATSGGPFTGELFF.

The chain recombines TRBV6-5 with TRBJ1-1; 8 nucleotides line up with TRBD1. CDR3 size: 16 residues. Germline CDR1 MNHEY, CDR2 SVGAGI. The junction had 8 bases not matched to a gene; V was cut back by 1 base and J by 4 bases. The CDR3 loop reads CASSYFWTGPGTEAFF. CDR3 nucleotide sequence: TGTGCCAGCAGTTACTTCTGGACAGGGCCGGGCACTGAAGCTTTCTTT.

The CDR3, as DNA: TGTGCCAGCAGCTTACAGGGTCGGACTGAAGCTTTCTTT. Its protein is CASSLQGRTEAFF. The gene calls are TRBV7-9 and TRBJ1-1; tentatively, D is TRBD1 (5 bases). The CDR3 has 13 amino acids. Trimming took off 2 bases at V and 5 bases at J, with 9 bases between the two ends. Germline CDR1 reads SEHNR; CDR2 reads FQNEAQ (reference sequence).

Written as DNA, the CDR3 is TGCGCCAGCAGCCAAGGAGCAGGGGACAGGAACACCGGGGAGCTGTTTTTT. Encoded protein: CASSQGAGDRNTGELFF. V and J are TRBV4-1 and TRBJ2-2, with 7 bases fitting TRBD1. Germline CDR1 reads MGHRA; CDR2 reads YSYEKL. With V trimmed by 1 base and J by 1 base, 6 bases remained unmatched. The CDR3 runs 17 residues.

A few counts support this clone. The CDR3 bases are TGTGCCAGCACCCCTATAGCGGTGGGCACTGAAGCTTTCTTT. Translation: CASTPIAVGTEAFF. The chain couples TRBV7-9 to TRBJ1-1; D call uncertain. In germline, CDR1 is SEHNR, CDR2 FQNEAQ (reference sequence). The germline V and J ends were trimmed by 7 bases and 4 bases, with 16 bases remaining between them. CDR3 length equals 14 residues. Full variable domain (outside the CDR3, taken from reference TRBV7-9 and TRBJ1-1): DTGVSQNPRHKITKRGQNVTFRCDPISEHNRLYWYRQTLGQGPEFLTYFQNEAQLEKSRLLSDRFSAERPKGSFSTLEIQRTEQGDSAMYLCASTPIAVGTEAFFGQGTRLTVV.

This clone was counted between two and nine times. The chain combines TRBV7-9 with TRBJ1-4; 7 bases map to TRBD1. The germline gives CDR1 SEHNR, CDR2 FQNEAQ (reference sequence). The CDR3 is 14 amino acids. The J segment lost 4 bases and the V segment lost 4 bases, leaving 3 bases of the junction unmatched. The CDR3 DNA reads TGTGCCAGCAGCTGGGGACAGAGTAATGAAAAACTGTTTTTT. The encoded protein is CASSWGQSNEKLFF.